One sample yielded the 8 T cell receptor beta chains listed below, sequenced in a study of identical twins. TCRdb used MiXCR to reprocess the 5' RACE reads, holding one entry per CDR3 protein. The sample lists nearly 650,000 distinct CDR3 sequences, about 7.1% occurring once. These data also featured in a second study, about yellow fever vaccine responses in identical twins.

The sample taken for sequencing was PBMCs. The receptor source for this set is a woman younger than 30 in good health.

Ten or more counts support this clonotype. The chain uses TRBV3-1 and TRBJ2-3, with no clear D. V lost 2 bases and J 6 bases, leaving 3 bases between the germline ends. This CDR3 is built from 11 residues. The germline V gene encodes CDR1 LGHDT and CDR2 YNNKEL (reference sequence). This CDR3 reads CASSQWDTQYF. CDR3 nucleotide sequence: TGTGCCAGCAGCCAATGGGATACGCAGTATTTT.

This chain connects TRBV18 to TRBJ2-4; TRBD2 might be the D (5 bases). The length of the CDR3 is 17 residues. Germline V lookup: CDR1 KGHSH, CDR2 LQKENI. Trimming took off 5 bases at V and 2 bases at J, with 19 bases between the two ends. CDR3 DNA sequence: TGTGCCAGCTCATCCCCGGAAGGGAGAGGGACCAAAAACATTCAGTACTTC. Residues: CASSSPEGRGTKNIQYF.

This clonotype was observed a few times. The V and J genes are TRBV5-8 and TRBJ2-3; D not resolved. V lost 4 bases and J 11 bases, leaving 17 bases between the germline ends. Germline-derived CDR1 and CDR2 are SGHTS and YDEGEE. The CDR3 spans 13 residues. Here the CDR3 reads CASSTVGGPQQYF. The CDR3 DNA reads TGTGCCAGCAGCACGGTTGGTGGACCCCAGCAGTATTTT.

Many counts were recorded for this clonotype. The rearrangement joins TRBV10-3 to TRBJ2-1; 8 bases fit TRBD2. CDR1 and CDR2 (germline): ENHRY, SYGVKD. This CDR3 is 17 amino acids long. V lost 0 bases, J lost 4 bases, and 8 bases stayed unmatched. CDR3 in DNA: TGTGCCATCAGTGAGTCATCGGGAGGGCCGCGATACAATGAGCAGTTCTTC. It codes for CAISESSGGPRYNEQFF.

This clonotype was detected many times. The CDR3 DNA is TGTGCCAGCAGTTCACCCCGTCCCGAATACAATGAGCAGTTCTTC. It is translated as CASSSPRPEYNEQFF. V is TRBV7-9 and J is TRBJ2-1; no clear D gene. The V and J ends lost 6 bases and 4 bases respectively, with 16 bases between them. Germline loops: CDR1 SEHNR, CDR2 FQNEAQ (reference sequence). The CDR3 covers 15 residues.

The gene calls are TRBV2 and TRBJ2-5, with 12 nucleotides matching TRBD2. The CDR3 has 15 residues. From germline, CDR1 is SNHLY and CDR2 FYNNEI. V was pared by 6 bases and J by 5 bases, with 7 bases of the junction left unmatched. The CDR3 sequence is CASSRGTSGPETQYF. For the CDR3, the DNA is TGTGCCAGCAGCCGCGGGACTAGCGGGCCCGAGACCCAGTACTTC. Using reference TRBV2 and TRBJ2-5 for the parts outside the CDR3, the full variable domain is EPEVTQTPSHQVTQMGQEVILRCVPISNHLYFYWYRQILGQKVEFLVSFYNNEISEKSEIFDDQFSVERPDGSNFTLKIRSTKLEDSAMYFCASSRGTSGPETQYFGPGTRLLVL.

The J gene is TRBJ2-5, the V gene TRBV12-5, with a tentative D call TRBD1 (7 bases). Trimming stripped 6 bases from V and 3 bases from J, with 17 bases between. This CDR3 is built from 15 residues. The germline V gene has CDR1 LGHNT and CDR2 FRNRAP. The CDR3 DNA follows: TGTGCTAGTGGACGAGGCGACAGGGAGGAAGAGACCCAGTACTTC. This translates into CASGRGDREEETQYF.

There are many counts of this clonotype. The CDR3: CSAKTRPRDRENTGELFF. CDR3 DNA sequence: TGCAGCGCCAAAACTCGACCCCGGGACAGGGAGAACACCGGGGAGCTGTTTTTT. The J gene is TRBJ2-2, the V gene TRBV29-1; TRBD1 matches 9 bases. Trimming removed 7 bases from V and 1 base from J; junction bases left unmatched: 16. Per the germline V gene, CDR1 is SQVTM and CDR2 is ANQGSEA. The CDR3 runs to 18 residues.